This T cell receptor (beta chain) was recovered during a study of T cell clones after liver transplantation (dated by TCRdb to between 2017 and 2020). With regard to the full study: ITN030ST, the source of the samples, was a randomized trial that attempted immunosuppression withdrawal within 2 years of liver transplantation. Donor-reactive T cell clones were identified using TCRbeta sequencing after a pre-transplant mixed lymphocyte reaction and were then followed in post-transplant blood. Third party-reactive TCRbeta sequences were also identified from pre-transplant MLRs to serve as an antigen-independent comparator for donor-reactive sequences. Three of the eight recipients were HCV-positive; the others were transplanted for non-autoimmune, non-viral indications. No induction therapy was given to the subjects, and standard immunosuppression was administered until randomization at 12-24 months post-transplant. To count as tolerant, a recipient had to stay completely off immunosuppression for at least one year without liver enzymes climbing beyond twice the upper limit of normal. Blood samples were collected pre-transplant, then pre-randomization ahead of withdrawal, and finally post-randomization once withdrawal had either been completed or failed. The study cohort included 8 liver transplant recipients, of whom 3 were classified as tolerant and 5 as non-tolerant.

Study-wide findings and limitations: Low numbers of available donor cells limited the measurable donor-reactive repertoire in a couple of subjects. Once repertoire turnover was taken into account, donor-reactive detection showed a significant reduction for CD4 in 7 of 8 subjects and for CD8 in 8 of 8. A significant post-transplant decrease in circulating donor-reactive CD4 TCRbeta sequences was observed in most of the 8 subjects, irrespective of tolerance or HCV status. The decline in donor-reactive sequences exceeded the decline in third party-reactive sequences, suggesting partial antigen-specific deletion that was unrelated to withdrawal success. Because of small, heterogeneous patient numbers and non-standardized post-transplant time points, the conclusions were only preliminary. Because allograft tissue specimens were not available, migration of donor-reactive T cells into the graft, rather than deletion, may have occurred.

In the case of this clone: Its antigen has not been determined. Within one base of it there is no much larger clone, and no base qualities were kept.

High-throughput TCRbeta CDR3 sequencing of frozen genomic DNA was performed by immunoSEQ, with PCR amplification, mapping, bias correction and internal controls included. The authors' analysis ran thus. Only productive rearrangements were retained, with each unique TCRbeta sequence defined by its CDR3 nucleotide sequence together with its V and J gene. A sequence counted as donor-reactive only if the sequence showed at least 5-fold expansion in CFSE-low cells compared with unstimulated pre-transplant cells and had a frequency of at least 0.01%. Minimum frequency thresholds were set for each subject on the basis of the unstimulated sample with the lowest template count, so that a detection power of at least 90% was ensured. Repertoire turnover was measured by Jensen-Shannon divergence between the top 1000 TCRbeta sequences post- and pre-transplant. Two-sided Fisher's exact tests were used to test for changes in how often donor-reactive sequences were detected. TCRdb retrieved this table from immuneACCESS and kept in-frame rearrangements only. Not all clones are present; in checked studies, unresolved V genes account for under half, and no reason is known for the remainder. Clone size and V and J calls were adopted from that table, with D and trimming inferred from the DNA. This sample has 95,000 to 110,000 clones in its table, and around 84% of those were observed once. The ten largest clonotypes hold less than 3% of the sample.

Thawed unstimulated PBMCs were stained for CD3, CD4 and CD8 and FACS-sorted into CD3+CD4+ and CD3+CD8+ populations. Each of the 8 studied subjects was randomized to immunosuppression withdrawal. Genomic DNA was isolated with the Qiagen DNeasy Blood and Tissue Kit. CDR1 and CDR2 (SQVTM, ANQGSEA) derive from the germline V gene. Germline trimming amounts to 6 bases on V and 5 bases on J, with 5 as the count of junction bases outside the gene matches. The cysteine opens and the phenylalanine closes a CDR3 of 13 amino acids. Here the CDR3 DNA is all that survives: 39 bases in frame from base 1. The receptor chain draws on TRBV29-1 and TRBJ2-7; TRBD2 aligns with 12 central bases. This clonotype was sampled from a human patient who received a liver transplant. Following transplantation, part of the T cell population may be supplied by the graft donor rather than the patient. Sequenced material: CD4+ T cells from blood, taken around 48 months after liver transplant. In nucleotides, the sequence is TGCAGCGTGTTGACTAGCGGGAGAAACGAGCAGTACTTC. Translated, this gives CSVLTSGRNEQYF.